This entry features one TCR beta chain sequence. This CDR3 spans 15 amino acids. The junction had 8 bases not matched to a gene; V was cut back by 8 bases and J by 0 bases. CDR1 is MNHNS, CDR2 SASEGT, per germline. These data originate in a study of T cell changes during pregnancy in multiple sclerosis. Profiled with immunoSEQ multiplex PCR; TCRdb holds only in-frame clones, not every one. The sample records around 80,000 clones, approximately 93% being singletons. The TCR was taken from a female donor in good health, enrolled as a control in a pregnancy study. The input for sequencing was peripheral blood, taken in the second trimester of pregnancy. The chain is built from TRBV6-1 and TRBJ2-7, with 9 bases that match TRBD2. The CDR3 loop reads CASLVRLAASYEQYF. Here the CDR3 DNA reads TGTGCCAGCCTCGTGAGACTAGCGGCCTCCTACGAGCAGTACTTC.